The next 32 T cell receptor beta chains were all read from a single sample in a study of lymphopenia after photon versus proton radiotherapy. Generated by immunoSEQ multiplex PCR, the TCRdb table keeps only in-frame clones and is missing some. The sample includes more than 25,000 clones, around 90% seen only once; the top ten take 50%. Specimen: peripheral blood, collected from a patient treated with proton-based radiotherapy. The source is a woman aged 55-70 years with cholangiocarcinoma. Some clones in this sample may be carry-over from other donors' samples.

V is TRBV11-3 and J is TRBJ2-2; D remains unclear. This CDR3 has 15 residues. Germline assignment: CDR1 SGHNT and CDR2 YENEEA. The germline V and J ends were trimmed by 5 bases and 4 bases, with 14 bases remaining between them. This chain's CDR3 is CASSPGRVITGELFF. In nucleotides, the CDR3 is TGTGCCAGCAGCCCCGGACGGGTGATCACCGGGGAGCTGTTTTTT.

The rearrangement joins TRBV28 to TRBJ1-2, with 7 bases that match TRBD1. Germline loops: CDR1 MDHEN, CDR2 SYDVKM. This CDR3 is 14 amino acids long. Unmatched junction bases numbered 1, after V lost 2 bases and J lost 1 base. The CDR3 DNA reads TGTGCCAGCAGTTTAACAGGGGTTAACTATGGCTACACCTTC. As protein: CASSLTGVNYGYTF.

V gene TRBV19 combines with J gene TRBJ1-2, with a tentative D call TRBD1 (5 bases). This CDR3 contains 15 residues. The germline V gene encodes CDR1 LNHDA and CDR2 SQIVND (reference sequence). Trimming stripped 6 bases from V and 0 bases from J, with 14 bases between. As DNA, the CDR3 is TGTGCCAGTAGCAGACCGGGACGCCCTAACTATGGCTACACCTTC. It translates to CASSRPGRPNYGYTF.

This rearrangement joins TRBV6-5 to TRBJ2-5, with unresolved D. With 10 bases removed from V and 3 bases from J, the gap between germline ends came to 15 bases. The CDR3 contains 13 residues. Germline lookup yields CDR1 MNHEY and CDR2 SVGAGI. The DNA of the CDR3 is TGTGCCACGGCTACGCAACCAAAAGAGACCCAGTACTTC. It yields the protein CATATQPKETQYF.

CDR3: CASSPGGYETQYF. The CDR3 DNA sequence: TGTGCCAGCTCACCGGGGGGTTACGAGACCCAGTACTTC. The V and J genes are TRBV18 and TRBJ2-5; tentative D call: TRBD2 (6 bases). With 3 bases removed from V and 5 bases from J, the gap between germline ends came to 10 bases. There are 13 residues in the CDR3. Germline loops: CDR1 KGHSH, CDR2 LQKENI.

V is TRBV4-1 and J is TRBJ2-2; perhaps TRBD1 as D (5 bases). V lost 3 bases and J lost 0, with 11 bases in between. From germline, CDR1 is MGHRA and CDR2 YSYEKL. The CDR3 consists of 16 residues. The CDR3 spells CASSQQDIANTGELFF. The DNA of the CDR3 is TGCGCCAGCAGCCAGCAGGACATAGCGAACACCGGGGAGCTGTTTTTT.

Of note for this clone: The sample holds other DNA sequences that translate to the same CDR3. The CDR3, as DNA: TGTGCCAGCAGCTTAGTGGGGTCCGTCTCCTACGAGCAGTACTTC. This sequence encodes CASSLVGSVSYEQYF. The V gene is TRBV7-8, the J gene TRBJ2-7; D not resolved. The germline V gene has CDR1 SGHVS and CDR2 FQNEAQ. The CDR3 is made up of 15 amino acids. Trimming took 1 base from V and 0 from J, leaving 10 bases between them. The full variable domain, completed using reference TRBV7-8 and TRBJ2-7, is GAGVSQSPRYKVAKRGQDVALRCDPISGHVSLFWYQQALGQGPEFLTYFQNEAQLDKSGLPSDRFFAERPEGSVSTLKIQRTQQEDSAVYLCASSLVGSVSYEQYFGPGTRLTVT.

This clone has only a few counts. This rearrangement joins TRBV4-1 to TRBJ1-2, with 7 bases lining up with TRBD1. Germline-derived CDR1 and CDR2 are MGHRA and YSYEKL. The V segment lost 5 bases and the J segment 4 bases; nucleotides outside the gene matches: 7. CDR3 size: 14 residues. The CDR3 region has the DNA TGCGCCAGCAGCGAGACAGGGATCCGCTATGGCTACACCTTC. This codes for CASSETGIRYGYTF.

This sequence joins TRBV19 and TRBJ1-4; D is uncertain. The CDR3 loop spans 15 amino acids. The ends were cut back, 4 bases at V and 2 bases at J, with 11 bases in the middle. Germline V gene data show CDR1 as LNHDA and CDR2 as SQIVND (reference sequence). In DNA form, the CDR3 reads TGTGCCAGTAGTACCAGAACGGGGACTAATGAAAAACTGTTTTTT. Encoded protein: CASSTRTGTNEKLFF.

This chain connects TRBV4-1 to TRBJ2-7; 9 nucleotides align to TRBD2. The CDR3 runs to 16 residues. Germline CDR1 is MGHRA and CDR2 is YSYEKL. Losses at the gene ends were 1 base for V and 2 bases for J; bases not matched to a gene: 6. This CDR3 reads CASSQVGAGGPYEQYF. The CDR3 DNA is TGCGCCAGCAGCCAAGTTGGAGCGGGGGGTCCCTACGAGCAGTACTTC.

The table lists this clone with a few counts. The V gene is TRBV4-2, the J gene TRBJ1-5, with unresolved D. V was shortened by 1 base and J by 6 bases, with 19 bases between the two germline ends. Per germline, CDR1 LGHNA and CDR2 YNFKEQ. CDR3 length: 17 residues. CDR3: CASSQGNRLMRSQPQHF. The CDR3 nucleotides read TGTGCCAGCAGCCAAGGCAACAGACTAATGAGGAGTCAGCCCCAGCATTTT.

The chain employs TRBV2 and TRBJ2-7, with a possible D match to TRBD2 (6 bases). CDR3 length equals 13 residues. Trimming removed 6 bases at V and 7 bases at J, with 16 bases between. Germline V gene data show CDR1 as SNHLY and CDR2 as FYNNEI. The CDR3 region is CASRRRDLREQYF. CDR3 DNA: TGTGCCAGCAGACGGCGGGACCTAAGGGAGCAGTACTTC.

DNA of the CDR3: TGCGCCAGCAGCCCGCCCGGGACAGGGTTCCACACTGAAGCTTTCTTT. Protein: CASSPPGTGFHTEAFF. The chain has TRBV5-1 and TRBJ1-1; 9 bases map to TRBD1. V was clipped by 4 bases and J by 3 bases; unmatched bases: 10. CDR1 is SGHRS, CDR2 YFSETQ, per germline. The CDR3 sequence is 16 residues long.

The chain employs TRBV7-9 and TRBJ2-1; D may correspond to TRBD1 or TRBD2 (5 bases each). This CDR3 contains 15 residues. Germline CDR1 SEHNR, CDR2 FQNEAQ (reference sequence). The V end lost 5 bases, the J end lost 0 bases, and 11 bases lay between the germline ends. The CDR3 loop reads CASSPGRASYNEQFF. CDR3 bases: TGTGCCAGCAGCCCGGGACGTGCCTCCTACAATGAGCAGTTCTTC.

The V call is TRBV19, the J call TRBJ1-1; 10 bases are shared with TRBD1. Germline assignment: CDR1 LNHDA and CDR2 SQIVND (reference sequence). The ends lost 2 bases at V and 0 bases at J; junction bases unmatched: 6. The CDR3 has 17 residues. As DNA, the CDR3 is TGTGCCAGTAGTATAAGAGGGACAGGGGTTATGAACACTGAAGCTTTCTTT. Protein: CASSIRGTGVMNTEAFF.

This clone was seen just once. This CDR3 is CASSLEGGSYNEQFF. CDR3 DNA: TGCGCCAGCAGCTTGGAAGGGGGCAGCTACAATGAGCAGTTCTTC. V is TRBV5-1 and J is TRBJ2-1; 7 positions agree with TRBD1. The V gene end was trimmed by 0 bases and the J gene end by 3 bases; junction bases not matched to a gene: 3. The CDR3 is made up of 15 amino acids. Germline CDR1 SGHRS, CDR2 YFSETQ.

The gene calls are TRBV11-2 and TRBJ1-2; D not resolved. This CDR3 is 13 amino acids long. Germline CDR1 and CDR2: SGHAT and FQNNGV. Trimming cost V 5 bases and J 2 bases, with 9 bases left between them. This chain's CDR3 is CASSPISNYGYTF. The CDR3 coding sequence is TGTGCCAGCAGCCCCATATCGAACTATGGCTACACCTTC.

This chain uses TRBV19 with TRBJ2-2, with a tentative D call TRBD1 (5 bases). V was cut by 6 bases and J by 1 base, with 15 bases left in between. The CDR3 extends over 16 amino acids. CDR1 is LNHDA, CDR2 SQIVND, per germline (reference sequence). CDR3 nucleotide sequence: TGTGCCAGTAGAGTCGACAGCACTTTGAACACCGGGGAGCTGTTTTTT. Encoded protein: CASRVDSTLNTGELFF.

This clone was detected only once. The chain employs TRBV18 and TRBJ2-5, with D perhaps being TRBD1 or TRBD2 (5 bases each). Germline CDR1 reads KGHSH; CDR2 reads LQKENI. The germline V and J ends were trimmed by 1 base and 5 bases, with 8 bases remaining between them. This CDR3 contains 13 residues. The CDR3 region has the DNA TGTGCCAGCTCACCACAACGGGGCGAGACCCAGTACTTC. Protein sequence: CASSPQRGETQYF. The entire variable domain, with the rest obtained from reference TRBV18 and TRBJ2-5, is as follows: NAGVMQNPRHLVRRRGQEARLRCSPMKGHSHVYWYRQLPEEGLKFMVYLQKENIIDESGMPKERFSAEFPKEGPSILRIQQVVRGDSAAYFCASSPQRGETQYFGPGTRLLVL.

J is TRBJ2-5 and V is TRBV9; D unclear. The CDR3 spans 14 residues. V was cut by 4 bases and J by 7 bases, with 17 bases left in between. The germline gives CDR1 SGDLS, CDR2 YYNGEE. In DNA form, the CDR3 reads TGTGCCAGCAGCCCATTCGCGGACCTCTCGACCCAGTACTTC. Its translation is CASSPFADLSTQYF.

The J gene is TRBJ1-4, the V gene TRBV9; D not certain. The CDR3 contains 15 residues. The V end lost 4 bases, the J end lost 0 bases, and 10 bases lay between the germline ends. The germline V gene encodes CDR1 SGDLS and CDR2 YYNGEE. The CDR3 sequence is CASSPWTATNEKLFF. CDR3 in DNA: TGTGCCAGCAGCCCTTGGACGGCAACTAATGAAAAACTGTTTTTT.

This chain joins TRBV7-3 and TRBJ2-7; D might be TRBD2 (5 bases). The germline V gene has CDR1 SGHTA and CDR2 FQGTGA. The CDR3 consists of 12 residues. V was pared by 3 bases and J by 7 bases, with 10 bases between. CDR3 amino acids: CASSFFEREQYF. For the CDR3, the DNA is TGTGCCAGCAGCTTTTTTGAGCGGGAGCAGTACTTC. Full variable domain (rest looked up from reference TRBV7-3 and TRBJ2-7): GAGVSQTPSNKVTEKGKYVELRCDPISGHTALYWYRQSLGQGPEFLIYFQGTGAADDSGLPNDRFFAVRPEGSVSTLKIQRTERGDSAVYLCASSFFEREQYFGPGTRLTVT.

V gene TRBV7-8 combines with J gene TRBJ1-1; D remains ambiguous. CDR3 length: 13 residues. V lost 2 bases and J lost 1, with 5 bases in between. Germline loops: CDR1 SGHVS, CDR2 FQNEAQ. The CDR3 loop reads CASSLWPNTEAFF. CDR3 DNA sequence: TGTGCCAGCAGCTTATGGCCGAACACTGAAGCTTTCTTT.

The genes are TRBV2 and TRBJ2-2; no firm D call. V was clipped by 5 bases and J by 7 bases, with 5 bases between them. This CDR3 has 11 amino acids. CDR1 and CDR2 from the germline V gene are SNHLY and FYNNEI. The CDR3 sequence: CASSYNGELFF. The CDR3 DNA reads as TGTGCCAGCAGTTATAACGGGGAGCTGTTTTTT.

CDR3 sequence: CASTYHLPNTEAFF. The DNA for the CDR3 is TGTGCCAGTACCTACCATCTACCGAACACTGAAGCTTTCTTT. The V gene is TRBV19, the J gene TRBJ1-1, with D uncertain. The V gene's germline CDR1 is LNHDA and CDR2 SQIVND (reference sequence). The CDR3 sequence is 14 residues long. Trimming pared 7 bases from V and 1 base from J, leaving 13 bases between.

This chain connects TRBV6-1 to TRBJ1-5, with D perhaps TRBD1 (5 bases). Trimming pared 4 bases from V and 0 bases from J, leaving 10 bases between. The CDR3 is made up of 15 amino acids. Per the germline V gene, CDR1 is MNHNS and CDR2 is SASEGT. This CDR3 is CASSGPGHSNQPQHF. The CDR3 coding sequence is TGTGCCAGCAGTGGGCCAGGGCATAGCAATCAGCCCCAGCATTTT.

The rearrangement uses TRBV6-6 and TRBJ1-5; 9 bases match TRBD1. The length of the CDR3 is 15 residues. V trimming: 7 bases; J trimming: 5 bases; junction bases outside the gene matches: 9. Germline CDR1 and CDR2: MNHNY and SVGAGI (reference sequence). CDR3 amino acids: CASTLDRGNYQPQHF. Written as DNA, the CDR3 is TGTGCCAGCACTTTGGACAGGGGCAATTATCAGCCCCAGCATTTT.

The chain employs TRBV6-1 and TRBJ2-7; D is unresolved. The V gene's germline CDR1 is MNHNS and CDR2 SASEGT. The CDR3 has 15 residues. Trimming removed 1 base from V and 2 bases from J, with 12 bases in between. CDR3 region: CASSEGLGLAYEQYF. DNA for the CDR3: TGTGCCAGCAGTGAAGGTTTAGGGCTGGCCTACGAGCAGTACTTC.

The rearrangement uses TRBV5-1 and TRBJ2-7; a possible D gene is TRBD2 (6 bases). The CDR3 sequence is 15 residues long. Trimming stripped 0 bases from V and 0 bases from J, with 10 bases between. Germline CDR1 and CDR2: SGHRS and YFSETQ. This CDR3 reads CASSLVGGISYEQYF. For the CDR3, the DNA is TGCGCCAGCAGCTTGGTTGGGGGGATCTCCTACGAGCAGTACTTC.

The rearrangement links TRBV7-9 to TRBJ2-2; tentatively, D is TRBD2 (5 bases). The ends were cut back, 4 bases at V and 0 bases at J, with 18 bases in the middle. The CDR3 is 18 residues long. Germline lookup yields CDR1 SEHNR and CDR2 FQNEAQ (reference sequence). The CDR3 DNA reads as TGTGCCAGCAGCTCTAGCCTTTTGGAGGACCCGAACACCGGGGAGCTGTTTTTT. The encoded protein is CASSSSLLEDPNTGELFF.

CDR3 in DNA: TGTGCCAGCAGTTACTCGGCCTATCGGCCCCAGCATTTT. Its protein is CASSYSAYRPQHF. V usage is TRBV6-5 and J usage is TRBJ1-5; D unresolved. The CDR3 sequence is 13 residues long. The V and J ends lost 0 bases and 9 bases respectively, with 9 bases between them. CDR1 MNHEY and CDR2 SVGAGI come from the germline V gene.

The CDR3 nucleotides read TGTGCCAGCAGACGGACAGGGTCCGGGGAGCTGTTTTTT. Translation gives CASRRTGSGELFF. The chain links TRBV5-6 to TRBJ2-2; 8 nucleotides match TRBD1. CDR3 size: 13 residues. The germline V gene encodes CDR1 SGHDT and CDR2 YYEEEE. The V gene end was trimmed by 5 bases and the J gene end by 6 bases; junction bases not matched to a gene: 3.